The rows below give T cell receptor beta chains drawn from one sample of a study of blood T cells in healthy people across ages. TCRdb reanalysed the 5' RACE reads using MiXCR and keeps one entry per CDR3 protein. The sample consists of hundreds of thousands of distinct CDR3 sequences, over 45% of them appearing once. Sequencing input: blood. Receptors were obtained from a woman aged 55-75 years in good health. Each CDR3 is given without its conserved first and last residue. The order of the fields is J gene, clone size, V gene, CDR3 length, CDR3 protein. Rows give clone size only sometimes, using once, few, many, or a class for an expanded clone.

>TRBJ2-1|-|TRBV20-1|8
SARWTRQF
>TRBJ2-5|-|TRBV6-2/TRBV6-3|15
ASSRRYSGRNQETQY
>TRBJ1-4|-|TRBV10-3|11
AIRGRENEKLF
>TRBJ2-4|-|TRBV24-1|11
ATPLGAKNIQY
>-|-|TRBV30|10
AWGTGYNEQY
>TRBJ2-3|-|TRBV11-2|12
ASSLDPANRAQY
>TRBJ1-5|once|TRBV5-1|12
ASSWGGPNQPQH
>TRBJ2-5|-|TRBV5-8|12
ASSLALTEETQY
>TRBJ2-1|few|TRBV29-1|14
SSPVAGARGHYEQF
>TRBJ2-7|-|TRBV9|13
ASSESGTGAYEQY
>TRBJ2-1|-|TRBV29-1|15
SVDRPSSGRTYNEQF
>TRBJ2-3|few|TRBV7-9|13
ASSLKLGSADTQY
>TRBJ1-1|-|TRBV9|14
ASSITPQGPPSEAF
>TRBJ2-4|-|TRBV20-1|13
SANLAGGAKNIQY
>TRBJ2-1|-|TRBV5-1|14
ASSLLQGKEHNEQF
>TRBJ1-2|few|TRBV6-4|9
ASSAGGGYT
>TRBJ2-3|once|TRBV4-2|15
ASSQDTERGHTDTQY
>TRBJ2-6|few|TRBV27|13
ASSRKVSGANVLT
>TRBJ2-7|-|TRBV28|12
ASMFMASSYEQY
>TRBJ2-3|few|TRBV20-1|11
SASVAGTDTQY
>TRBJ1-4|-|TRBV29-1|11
SVLEEGNEKLF
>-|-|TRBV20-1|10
SACYSQETQY
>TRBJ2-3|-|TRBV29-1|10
SVAQGHDTQY
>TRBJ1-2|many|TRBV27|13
ASKRAGAIVYGYT
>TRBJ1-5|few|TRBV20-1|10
SATTGNQPQH
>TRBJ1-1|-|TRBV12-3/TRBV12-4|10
ASSLDRGKAF
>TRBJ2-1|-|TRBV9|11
ASSVMVGNEQF
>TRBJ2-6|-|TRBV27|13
AREAPSTGANVLT
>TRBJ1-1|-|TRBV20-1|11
SASREAGTEAF
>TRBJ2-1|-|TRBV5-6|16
ASSFRRPTSGGFNEQF
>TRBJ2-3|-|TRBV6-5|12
ATTTSGGGDTQY
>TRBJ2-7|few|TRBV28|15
ASSLPRFLSSSYEQY
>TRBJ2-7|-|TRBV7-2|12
ASSTSGWSYEQY
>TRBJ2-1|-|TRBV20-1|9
SAPERTEQF
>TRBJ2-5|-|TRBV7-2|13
ASARLAGEFREQY
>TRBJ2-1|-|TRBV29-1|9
SVGAVNEQF
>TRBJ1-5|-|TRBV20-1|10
SVRRSNQPQH
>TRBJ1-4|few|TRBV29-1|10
SVRGWDEKLF
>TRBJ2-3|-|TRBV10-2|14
ASRFSGRPRSDTQY
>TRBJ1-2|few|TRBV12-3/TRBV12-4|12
ASSSDRGGYGYT
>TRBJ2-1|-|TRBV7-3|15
ASSKLGAGSSYNEQF
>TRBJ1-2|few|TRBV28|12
ASSFPVANYGYT
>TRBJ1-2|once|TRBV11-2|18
ASSPQPAGTGYKLWYGYT
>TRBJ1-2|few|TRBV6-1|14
ASSKSGTGTNYGYT
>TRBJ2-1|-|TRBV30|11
AWSVIRYSEQF
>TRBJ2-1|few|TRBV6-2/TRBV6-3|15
ASSLLGTSGSSNEQF
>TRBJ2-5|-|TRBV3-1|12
AASRTSQQETQY
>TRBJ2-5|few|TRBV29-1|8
SMRKETQY